A selection of T cell receptor beta chains follows, all from one sample in a study of cytomegalovirus exposure and HLA in healthy donors. Clones were read by immunoSEQ multiplex PCR, and TCRdb kept only the in-frame ones, dropping some. In the table there are about 210,000 clones, about 80% of which are singletons. Sequenced sample: PBMCs. These receptors originate from a man aged 35 to 55 in good health and CMV-seropositive. The CDR3 runs from the conserved cysteine through the conserved F or W. The D gene is left open where the match is weak. Clone size appears in some rows only: once, few, many, or a class for an expanded clone.

CDR3	DNA	size	V	D	J
CASSLTGMYEQYF	TGTGCCAGCAGCTTAACAGGGATGTACGAGCAGTACTTC	.	TRBV7-6	.	TRBJ2-7
CASSPGLAGGTGELFF	TGTGCTAGCAGCCCCGGACTAGCGGGAGGCACCGGGGAGCTGTTTTTT	.	TRBV7-7	TRBD2	TRBJ2-2
CASSQDGQYIQYF	TGTGCCAGCAGCCAAGATGGACAGTACATTCAGTACTTC	.	TRBV4-2	.	TRBJ2-4
CASSLTGHQPQHF	TGTGCCAGCAGTCTTACAGGCCATCAGCCCCAGCATTTT	few	TRBV6-1	.	TRBJ1-5
CASSLGTGQVVYNEQFF	TGCGCCAGCAGCTTGGGTACGGGACAGGTTGTCTACAATGAGCAGTTCTTC	.	TRBV5-1	TRBD1	TRBJ2-1
CASIRTSGRGEQFF	TGTGCCAGCATTAGGACTAGCGGGAGGGGTGAGCAGTTCTTC	.	TRBV6-5	TRBD2	TRBJ2-1
CASSESQGLNTEAFF	TGTGCCAGCAGTGAAAGTCAGGGGTTGAACACTGAAGCTTTCTTT	.	TRBV6-1	.	TRBJ1-1
CASSLSGGSTDTQYF	TGTGCCAGCAGCCTCAGCGGGGGGAGCACAGATACGCAGTATTTT	.	TRBV7-9	TRBD2	TRBJ2-3
CASSPRTGPGEQYF	TGTGCCAGCAGTCCCAGGACAGGTCCGGGCGAGCAGTACTTC	.	TRBV25-1	TRBD1	TRBJ2-7
CASSPNRGSGTGELFF	TGTGCCAGCAGCCCGAACCGAGGGAGTGGGACCGGGGAGCTGTTTTTT	.	TRBV7-3	.	TRBJ2-2
CASRGTGGRVDEQYF	TGTGCCAGCCGGGGGACGGGCGGGAGAGTCGACGAGCAGTACTTC	once	TRBV2	TRBD2	TRBJ2-7
CASNPDSQGGYTF	TGTGCCAGCAACCCGGACAGTCAAGGCGGCTACACCTTC	.	TRBV7-9	.	TRBJ1-2
CASSPRDRSSYEQYF	TGTGCCAGCTCACCTCGGGACAGGTCCTCCTACGAGCAGTACTTC	once	TRBV18	TRBD1	TRBJ2-7
CASRPGTSAYEQYF	TGTGCCAGCAGACCCGGGACTAGTGCCTACGAGCAGTACTTC	.	TRBV2	TRBD2	TRBJ2-7
CAISEGGDFLQETQYF	TGTGCCATCAGTGAGGGGGGGGATTTTTTACAAGAGACCCAGTACTTC	.	TRBV10-3	TRBD2	TRBJ2-5
CASSQGLAGRNEQFF	TGTGCCAGCAGCCAGGGGCTAGCGGGGCGGAATGAGCAGTTCTTC	.	TRBV7-2	TRBD2	TRBJ2-1
CASSYTGLGGSYEQYF	TGTGCCAGCAGTTACACGGGCCTGGGGGGCTCCTACGAGCAGTACTTC	few	TRBV6-5	.	TRBJ2-7
CASSPHRGFGNTEAFF	TGTGCCAGCTCACCACACAGGGGATTCGGGAACACTGAAGCTTTCTTT	.	TRBV18	TRBD1	TRBJ1-1
CASSIEGTFYEQYF	TGTGCCAGTAGTATCGAGGGGACTTTCTACGAGCAGTACTTC	few	TRBV19	.	TRBJ2-7
CASSFGGVGNQPQHF	TGTGCCAGCAGCTTCGGGGGAGTGGGCAATCAGCCCCAGCATTTT	.	TRBV7-2	.	TRBJ1-5
CASSKLAGAYNEQFF	TGTGCCAGCAGTAAACTAGCGGGGGCCTACAATGAGCAGTTCTTC	few	TRBV6-5	TRBD2	TRBJ2-1
CASSQRRADYGYTF	TGCGCCAGCAGCCAACGCAGGGCCGACTATGGCTACACCTTC	.	TRBV4-1	.	TRBJ1-2
CASSDRQELNTEAFF	TGTGCCAGCAGCGATCGACAGGAACTGAACACTGAAGCTTTCTTT	.	TRBV11-3	.	TRBJ1-1
CASSLGASGSGEQYF	TGTGCCAGCAGCTTGGGGGCTAGCGGGAGCGGAGAGCAGTACTTC	.	TRBV5-4	TRBD2	TRBJ2-7
CASSLDRGKYQETQYF	TGTGCCAGCAGCTTGGACAGGGGCAAGTACCAAGAGACCCAGTACTTC	.	TRBV5-4	TRBD1	TRBJ2-5
CASSTQVQGNQPQHF	TGTGCCAGCAGTACACAGGTTCAGGGCAATCAGCCCCAGCATTTT	few	TRBV2	.	TRBJ1-5
CASSDFRRETQYF	TGTGCCAGCAGTGACTTTAGGAGAGAGACCCAGTACTTC	.	TRBV6-1	.	TRBJ2-5
CASSLASGSWQPQHF	TGTGCCAGCAGCCTCGCGAGCGGGTCCTGGCAGCCCCAGCATTTT	.	TRBV28	.	TRBJ1-5
CASSLLGLAGVIGEQFF	TGTGCCAGCAGTTTATTGGGGCTAGCGGGAGTTATTGGTGAGCAGTTCTTC	once	TRBV27	TRBD2	TRBJ2-1
CSVEGDRAGEQFF	TGCAGCGTTGAAGGTGACAGGGCAGGTGAGCAGTTCTTC	once	TRBV29-1	TRBD1	TRBJ2-1
CASSFPGGEQFF	TGTGCCAGCAGTTTCCCAGGGGGTGAGCAGTTCTTC	few	TRBV27	TRBD1	TRBJ2-1
CASSLGGQGAETQYF	TGTGCCAGCAGCTTAGGGGGACAGGGGGCAGAGACCCAGTACTTC	.	TRBV11-2	TRBD1	TRBJ2-5
CASSEGQGEAFF	TGCGCCAGCAGTGAGGGACAGGGTGAAGCTTTCTTT	.	TRBV10-1	TRBD1	TRBJ1-1
CASSMQGANEQYF	TGTGCCAGTAGTATGCAGGGGGCCAACGAGCAGTACTTC	once	TRBV19	TRBD1	TRBJ2-7
CASARDRSYSNQPQHF	TGTGCCAGCGCCCGGGACAGGTCTTATAGCAATCAGCCCCAGCATTTT	once	TRBV2	TRBD1	TRBJ1-5
CASSLSSGAGQYGYTF	TGTGCCAGCAGCTTGTCATCAGGGGCTGGTCAATATGGCTACACCTTC	.	TRBV5-8	.	TRBJ1-2